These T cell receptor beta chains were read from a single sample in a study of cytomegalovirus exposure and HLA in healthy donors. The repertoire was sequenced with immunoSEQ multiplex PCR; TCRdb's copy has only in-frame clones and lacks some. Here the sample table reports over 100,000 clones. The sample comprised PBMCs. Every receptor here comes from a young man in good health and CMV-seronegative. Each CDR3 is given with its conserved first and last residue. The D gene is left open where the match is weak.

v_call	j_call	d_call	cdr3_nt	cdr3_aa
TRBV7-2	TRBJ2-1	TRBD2	TGTGCCAGCAGCTTAGTCACGGGACTAGCGTCTAATGAGCAGTTCTTC	CASSLVTGLASNEQFF
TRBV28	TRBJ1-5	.	TGTGCCAGCAGTCTCGACAGGAATAGCAATCAGCCCCAGCATTTT	CASSLDRNSNQPQHF
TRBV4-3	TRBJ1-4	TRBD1	TGCGCCAGCAGCCGCAAAAATACAGGGGGAGGGCATGAAAAACTGTTTTTT	CASSRKNTGGGHEKLFF
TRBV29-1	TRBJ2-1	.	TGCAGCGTTCCCAGGGCTGCCAATGAGCAGTTCTTC	CSVPRAANEQFF
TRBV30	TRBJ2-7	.	TGTGCCTGGAGGGGGCGGACAGCGCCCTGGGAGCAGTACTTC	CAWRGRTAPWEQYF
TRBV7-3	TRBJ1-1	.	TGTGCCAGCAGCTTACCTTTAAGGGTCGGGACACTGAACACTGAAGCTTTCTTT	CASSLPLRVGTLNTEAFF
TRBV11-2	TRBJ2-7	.	TGTGCCAGCAGCTTAGTAGAATCCGAGCAGTACTTC	CASSLVESEQYF
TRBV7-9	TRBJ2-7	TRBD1	TGTGCCAGCAGCTTAGAAGACAGGGACTACGAGCAGTACTTC	CASSLEDRDYEQYF
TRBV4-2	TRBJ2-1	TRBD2	TGTGCCAGCAGCCAAGAGAGGCGGGAGGGGCATGAGTCGTTCTTC	CASSQERREGHESFF
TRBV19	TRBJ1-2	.	TGTGCCACCGAAAGCGGGGAACGGGGCTACACCTTC	CATESGERGYTF
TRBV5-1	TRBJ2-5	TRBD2	TGCGCCAGCAGCGGTAGCGGGAGAGAGACCCAGTACTTC	CASSGSGRETQYF
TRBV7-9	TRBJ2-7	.	TGTGCCAGCAGCTTAGGTGCAGGGGTTTACGAGCAGTACTTC	CASSLGAGVYEQYF
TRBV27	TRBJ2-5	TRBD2	TGTGCCAGCAGTTTACGTAGCGGGGGGGCCGGGGAGACCCAGTACTTC	CASSLRSGGAGETQYF
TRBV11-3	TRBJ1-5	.	TGTGCCAGCAGCTTAGCCGGACAAATCAATCAGCCCCAGCATTTT	CASSLAGQINQPQHF
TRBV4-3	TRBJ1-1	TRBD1	TGCGCCAGCAGCCAAGAGGGGCAGGGACAGGGGGCGAGAACTGAAGCTTTCTTT	CASSQEGQGQGARTEAFF
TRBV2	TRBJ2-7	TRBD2	TGTGCCAGCAGTGGTAGGGCTAGCGGGTACGAGCAGTACTTC	CASSGRASGYEQYF
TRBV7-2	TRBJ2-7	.	TGTGCCAGCAGCTTAAGTCTACTCTACGAGCAGTACTTC	CASSLSLLYEQYF